This TCR beta chain was retrieved from a study of control samples from healthy donors and cancer patients. Assay used: immunoSEQ multiplex PCR; TCRdb lists only in-frame clones, some missing. Here the sample spans 98,000 or so clones, around 80% being singletons. This CDR3 is built from 16 residues. CDR1 is ENHRY, CDR2 SYGVKD, per germline. The V and J ends lost 7 bases and 0 bases respectively, with 15 bases between them. Sequencing was done on a sample of blood. The TCR sequence derives from a man between 60 and 75 years old in good health. V and J are TRBV10-3 and TRBJ2-2; D is ambiguous. In DNA, the CDR3 is TGTGCCATCACCCCCGGGCGGCCACCGAACACCGGGGAGCTGTTTTTT. It translates to CAITPGRPPNTGELFF.